Listed here are 21 T cell receptor beta chains from one sample, sequenced in a study of T cell responses to AZD1222 COVID-19 vaccine. Method: immunoSEQ multiplex PCR; TCRdb's copy keeps in-frame clones and lacks some. The table lists over 75,000 clones, approximately 89% of them singletons. The source was peripheral blood, collected on day 0 of AZD1222 vaccination. The origin of the receptors is an adult in good health.

The gene calls are TRBV6-5 and TRBJ2-7; either TRBD1 or TRBD2 may supply D (5 bases each). The germline V gene encodes CDR1 MNHEY and CDR2 SVGAGI. V dropped 7 bases and J dropped 3 bases, with 19 bases sitting between them. The CDR3 sequence is 15 residues long. The CDR3 spells CASTPRGSGNYEQYF. DNA for the CDR3: TGTGCCAGCACCCCCCGGGGCTCCGGGAACTACGAGCAGTACTTC.

The rearrangement joins TRBV4-1 to TRBJ2-1; 11 positions match TRBD2. V lost 2 bases to trimming and J lost 1 base; unmatched junction nucleotides: 10. Germline values: CDR1 MGHRA, CDR2 YSYEKL. This CDR3 has 19 amino acids. The CDR3 region has the DNA TGCGCCAGCAGCCAAAGCAGGAGCACTAGCGGGAGATCCTACAATGAGCAGTTCTTC. Its translation: CASSQSRSTSGRSYNEQFF.

V is TRBV27 and J is TRBJ2-1; D not certain. The CDR3 loop spans 15 amino acids. Trimming took 4 bases from V and 1 from J, leaving 11 bases between them. The germline gives CDR1 MNHEY, CDR2 SMNVEV (reference sequence). CDR3 amino acids: CASSSARQSYNEQFF. Written as DNA, the CDR3 is TGTGCCAGCAGTTCGGCGCGTCAATCCTACAATGAGCAGTTCTTC.

The chain carries TRBV7-9 and TRBJ1-3; D is uncertain. Trimming stripped 1 base from V and 0 bases from J, with 13 bases between. The CDR3 is 17 amino acids. Germline assignment: CDR1 SEHNR and CDR2 FQNEAQ (reference sequence). CDR3 protein: CASSLVRGLPSGNTIYF. The CDR3 region has the DNA TGTGCCAGCAGCTTAGTTCGAGGGCTGCCCTCTGGAAACACCATATATTTT.

The chain joins TRBV11-2 to TRBJ2-5, with 11 positions matching TRBD2. Losses at the gene ends were 2 bases for V and 5 bases for J; bases not matched to a gene: 10. This CDR3 region has 17 residues. Germline V gene lookup returns CDR1 SGHAT and CDR2 FQNNGV. The CDR3, as DNA: TGTGCCAGCAGCTTAAGCTTAGCGGGAGGGTCCGGGGAGACCCAGTACTTC. This translates into CASSLSLAGGSGETQYF.

The chain is built from TRBV15 and TRBJ2-7; 12 nucleotides align to TRBD2. CDR1 is LNHNV, CDR2 YYDKDF, per germline (reference sequence). The CDR3 is made up of 18 amino acids. Losses at the gene ends were 2 bases for V and 3 bases for J; bases not matched to a gene: 11. The CDR3: CATSRSQRTSGNVYEQYF. DNA for the CDR3: TGTGCCACCAGCAGATCTCAACGGACTAGCGGGAACGTCTACGAGCAGTACTTC.

DNA for the CDR3: TGTGCCAGCAGCTCCCCTGGGAGGACGGGCGAGCAGTTCTTC. Protein sequence: CASSSPGRTGEQFF. The genes are TRBV5-6 and TRBJ2-1; TRBD2 is a possible D gene (6 bases). The V and J ends lost 3 bases and 10 bases respectively, with 17 bases between them. The CDR3 sequence is 14 residues long. From germline, CDR1 is SGHDT and CDR2 YYEEEE.

The chain couples TRBV7-2 to TRBJ2-2, with D perhaps TRBD2 (7 bases). CDR1 SGHTA and CDR2 FQGNSA come from the germline V gene. This CDR3 has 17 amino acids. V lost 5 bases and J 5 bases, leaving 21 bases between the germline ends. The CDR3 is CASSILAAGARTGELFF. CDR3 nucleotides: TGTGCCAGCAGCATCCTGGCCGCGGGGGCTCGGACCGGGGAGCTGTTTTTT.

The chain employs TRBV19 and TRBJ2-1; D remains ambiguous. Germline V CDR1 and CDR2: LNHDA, SQIVND (reference sequence). The CDR3 runs to 13 residues. The V gene lost 3 bases and the J gene lost 6 bases, with 9 bases spanning the gap. Here the CDR3 reads CASSILHPNEQFF. The CDR3 nucleotides read TGTGCCAGTAGTATCCTCCACCCCAATGAGCAGTTCTTC.

The V gene is TRBV30, the J gene TRBJ1-2, with 7 bases aligning to TRBD1. The V gene end was trimmed by 5 bases and the J gene end by 2 bases; junction bases not matched to a gene: 14. This CDR3 has 16 amino acids. Per the germline V gene, CDR1 is GTSNPN and CDR2 is SVGIG (reference sequence). The CDR3 protein is CAWGGVTGQINYGYTF. CDR3 DNA: TGTGCCTGGGGGGGGGTGACGGGACAGATAAACTATGGCTACACCTTC.

This clone was seen a handful of times. J is TRBJ2-3 and V is TRBV10-1; TRBD2 matches 10 bases. CDR3 size: 15 residues. Losses at the gene ends were 5 bases for V and 5 bases for J; bases not matched to a gene: 7. The germline V gene has CDR1 WNHNN and CDR2 SYGVQD (reference sequence). This CDR3 is CASSSTSGVKDTQYF. The DNA of the CDR3 is TGCGCCAGCAGTTCCACTAGCGGGGTTAAAGATACGCAGTATTTT.

J is TRBJ2-7 and V is TRBV18; D remains unclear. CDR1 KGHSH and CDR2 LQKENI come from the germline V gene. This CDR3 region has 14 residues. V was pared by 6 bases and J by 2 bases, with 14 bases between. Here the CDR3 reads CASSHDSTPYEQYF. CDR3 DNA: TGTGCCAGCTCTCACGACTCAACCCCCTACGAGCAGTACTTC.

This clone was seen only once. This chain uses TRBV7-9 with TRBJ1-2; D remains ambiguous. The CDR3 runs to 14 residues. With 6 bases removed from V and 0 bases from J, the gap between germline ends came to 11 bases. The germline CDR1 and CDR2 sequences are SEHNR and FQNEAQ (reference sequence). The CDR3 DNA follows: TGTGCCAGCAGTTACTCTGAAACTAACTATGGCTACACCTTC. Translated: CASSYSETNYGYTF.

The chain combines TRBV5-6 with TRBJ1-5, with D perhaps TRBD1 (6 bases). This CDR3 is 14 amino acids long. V gave up 2 bases and J gave up 2 bases, with 8 bases separating them. Germline loops: CDR1 SGHDT, CDR2 YYEEEE. CDR3 nucleotides: TGTGCCAGCAGCTTACAGGGCCGCAATCAGCCCCAGCATTTT. Amino acids: CASSLQGRNQPQHF.

The chain carries TRBV7-2 and TRBJ1-5, with D unclear. The CDR3 covers 13 residues. The ends were cut back, 4 bases at V and 0 bases at J, with 4 bases in the middle. The germline V gene has CDR1 SGHTA and CDR2 FQGNSA. The CDR3 nucleotides read TGTGCCAGCAGCTACAGTAGCAATCAGCCCCAGCATTTT. Residues: CASSYSSNQPQHF.

The V and J genes are TRBV21-1 and TRBJ1-5; the table's D call of TRBD1 was not tested on the DNA. TRBV21-1 is labeled a pseudogene. The CDR3 covers 21 residues. The CDR3 spells CASSKVPPTVGGGYSNQPQHF. CDR3 sequence (DNA): TGTGCCAGCAGCAAAGTCCCCCCTACTGTAGGGGGTGGTTATAGCAATCAGCCCCAGCATTTT.

The chain joins TRBV5-1 to TRBJ1-5, with a weak D call TRBD1 (5 bases). Per germline, CDR1 SGHRS and CDR2 YFSETQ. There are 15 residues in the CDR3. V lost 0 bases, J lost 3 bases, and 10 bases lay in between. The CDR3 region has the DNA TGCGCCAGCAGCTTGGTCGGGGGATCCAATCAGCCCCAGCATTTT. Translating it yields CASSLVGGSNQPQHF.

V gene TRBV28 combines with J gene TRBJ1-2; 9 bases match TRBD1. This CDR3 is 17 amino acids long. Losses at the gene ends were 6 bases for V and 12 bases for J; bases not matched to a gene: 23. In germline, CDR1 is MDHEN, CDR2 SYDVKM. The CDR3 DNA follows: TGTGCCAGCAGACCCAACAGGGGGCGAACACGAAACCTTGGGGACACCTTC. It is translated as CASRPNRGRTRNLGDTF.

This rearrangement joins TRBV3-1 (or the pseudogene TRBV3-2) to TRBJ2-1; possible D gene TRBD1, 5 bases. CDR1 and CDR2 from the germline V gene are LGHDT and YNNKEL (reference sequence). This CDR3 region has 14 residues. V lost 10 bases and J 4 bases, leaving 17 bases between the germline ends. This chain's CDR3 is CATRPGLGYNEQFF. CDR3 nucleotides: TGTGCCACCCGCCCAGGGTTAGGGTACAATGAGCAGTTCTTC.

The gene calls are TRBV7-9 and TRBJ1-1, with a weak D call TRBD1 (5 bases). From germline, CDR1 is SEHNR and CDR2 FQNEAQ (reference sequence). The V gene lost 5 bases and the J gene lost 2 bases, with 15 bases spanning the gap. This CDR3 has 15 amino acids. The CDR3, as DNA: TGTGCCAGCAGCCCCCAGGGAGCGATTAACACTGAAGCTTTCTTT. This gives the protein CASSPQGAINTEAFF.

The chain combines TRBV6-5 with TRBJ1-1; TRBD1 agrees at 11 bases. Trimming removed 5 bases from V and 4 bases from J; junction bases left unmatched: 6. Germline loops: CDR1 MNHEY, CDR2 SVGAGI. The CDR3 has 15 amino acids. The CDR3 protein is CASSRRTGGVTEAFF. CDR3 sequence (DNA): TGTGCCAGCAGTCGGAGGACAGGGGGCGTCACTGAAGCTTTCTTT.